What follows are 30 T cell receptor beta chains derived from one specimen sequenced in a study of T cells after yellow fever vaccination. Each CDR3 protein gets one entry after TCRdb re-called the 5' RACE reads with MiXCR. The sample lists approximately 180,000 distinct CDR3 sequences, 6.2% occurring once. The source material was CD4+ T cells sorted from PBMCs, sampled on the day of the first yellow fever vaccination. These receptors came from a man younger than 30 who received the YFV17D yellow fever vaccine.

This clonotype was detected only a few times. The chain has TRBV5-1 and TRBJ1-1, with a possible D match to TRBD1 (5 bases). The V gene lost 2 bases and the J gene lost 2 bases, with 13 bases spanning the gap. The CDR3 totals 15 residues. The germline gives CDR1 SGHRS, CDR2 YFSETQ. The CDR3 DNA reads TGCGCCAGCAGCTTTTTGGGGGTCCTAAACACTGAAGCTTTCTTT. It codes for CASSFLGVLNTEAFF.

This chain connects TRBV7-3 to TRBJ1-2, with D possibly TRBD1 on 5 matching bases. V dropped 4 bases and J dropped 0 bases, with 9 bases sitting between them. This CDR3 spans 14 amino acids. CDR1 and CDR2 from the germline V gene are SGHTA and FQGTGA. CDR3 DNA: TGTGCCAGCAGCTGGGACGGCTCTAACTATGGCTACACCTTC. Its translation: CASSWDGSNYGYTF.

This clonotype was counted at least ten times. The rearrangement joins TRBV28 to TRBJ1-2, with 7 nucleotides matching TRBD1. The germline V gene encodes CDR1 MDHEN and CDR2 SYDVKM. CDR3 length equals 16 residues. V shed 2 bases and J 5 bases; nucleotides not matched to a gene: 11. The CDR3 loop is CASSLLQGGPDYGYTF. The CDR3 DNA reads TGTGCCAGCAGTTTACTGCAGGGGGGTCCCGATTATGGCTACACCTTC.

Remarks on this clonotype: This may be a read error, as it is one base from a much larger clone. The chain has TRBV18 and TRBJ2-3; D is perhaps TRBD2 (5 bases). This CDR3 region has 16 residues. Germline lookup yields CDR1 KGHSH and CDR2 LQKENI. V was pared by 8 bases and J by 3 bases, with 21 bases between. CDR3 protein: CASRSGIGFLTDTQYF. CDR3 sequence (DNA): TGTGCCAGCCGCTCGGGGATAGGGTTTTTGACAGATACGCAGTATTTT.

This clonotype has only a few counts. This chain joins TRBV4-3 and TRBJ1-4; TRBD1 agrees at 8 bases. Per the germline V gene, CDR1 is LGHNA and CDR2 is YSLEER. V lost 1 base, J lost 8 bases, and 9 bases stayed unmatched. The CDR3 is made up of 16 amino acids. CDR3 DNA sequence: TGCGCCAGCAGCCAAGGGACAGGGATTGGGGGCGAAAAACTGTTTTTT. Its protein product is CASSQGTGIGGEKLFF.

This clonotype was seen at least ten times. The V call is TRBV7-6, the J call TRBJ2-7; D gene uncertain. Germline V lookup: CDR1 SGHVS, CDR2 FNYEAQ. Between the trimmed V and J ends, which lost 1 base and 4 bases, there was a span of 11 bases. This CDR3 comprises 14 residues. CDR3 loop: CASSLDALSYEQYF. The CDR3, as DNA: TGTGCCAGCAGCTTAGATGCGCTGTCTTACGAGCAGTACTTC.

This clonotype was seen a few times. V and J are TRBV11-2 and TRBJ2-7; D gene uncertain. The CDR3 is 15 residues long. V lost 3 bases to trimming and J lost 6 bases, with 18 bases between them. Germline V gives CDR1 SGHAT, CDR2 FQNNGV. The CDR3 is CASSFQGYPTSEQYV. CDR3 bases: TGTGCCAGCAGCTTCCAAGGGTATCCGACCTCCGAGCAGTACGTC.

This clonotype was seen ten or more times. The genes are TRBV20-1 and TRBJ2-7; 7 nucleotides line up with TRBD1. The germline CDR1 and CDR2 sequences are DFQATT and SNEGSKA (reference sequence). The CDR3 contains 13 residues. V dropped 1 base and J dropped 7; count of bases not matched to a gene: 7. CDR3 protein: CSARGDSSVEQYF. CDR3 nucleotide sequence: TGCAGTGCTAGAGGGGACAGTTCGGTAGAGCAGTACTTC.

The J gene is TRBJ2-3, the V gene TRBV4-2; 7 nucleotides align to TRBD2. CDR3 length: 15 amino acids. The J segment lost 4 bases and the V segment lost 0 bases, leaving 4 bases of the junction unmatched. CDR1 is LGHNA, CDR2 YNFKEQ, per germline. The CDR3, as DNA: TGTGCCAGCAGCCAAGATGGGGGGGGGGCAGATACGCAGTATTTT. Encoded protein: CASSQDGGGADTQYF.

As to this clonotype: A clone one base away is much larger, so this may be a read error. The rearrangement links TRBV5-6 to TRBJ2-1; 9 bases match TRBD2. Germline V gives CDR1 SGHDT, CDR2 YYEEEE. This CDR3 region has 14 residues. The V segment lost 2 bases and the J segment 6 bases; nucleotides outside the gene matches: 3. In nucleotides, the CDR3 is TGTGCCAGCAGCTTAGCGGGGGGATCCAATGAGCAGTTCTTC. This gives the protein CASSLAGGSNEQFF.

Remarks on this clonotype: This sequence may be a read error, since a much larger clone differs from it by one base. The chain employs TRBV20-1 and TRBJ2-3; a possible D gene is TRBD2 (5 bases). The CDR3 consists of 14 residues. The germline gives CDR1 DFQATT, CDR2 SNEGSKA (reference sequence). V dropped 6 bases and J dropped 0 bases, with 13 bases sitting between them. For the CDR3, the DNA is TGCAGTGCCGTATCGGGGTTAAGCACAGATACGCAGTATTTT. It codes for CSAVSGLSTDTQYF.

This clonotype was counted between two and nine times. This rearrangement joins TRBV11-2 to TRBJ2-1, with 8 bases matching TRBD1. V lost 5 bases to trimming and J lost 0 bases; unmatched junction nucleotides: 3. The CDR3 length is 15 residues. From germline, CDR1 is SGHAT and CDR2 FQNNGV. CDR3 nucleotides: TGTGCCAGCAGCACTGGACAGGGCTCCTACAATGAGCAGTTCTTC. Translated: CASSTGQGSYNEQFF.

The chain recombines TRBV9 with TRBJ2-2; possibly TRBD2 for D (6 bases). CDR1 and CDR2 (germline): SGDLS, YYNGEE. The V end was cut by 5 bases, the J end by 6 bases, with 11 bases between. The CDR3 runs 13 residues. The CDR3 bases are TGTGCCAGCAGTTTAACGGGGGCCGGGGAGCTGTTTTTT. It yields the protein CASSLTGAGELFF. Combining the CDR3 with reference TRBV9 and TRBJ2-2 gives the whole variable domain DSGVTQTPKHLITATGQRVTLRCSPRSGDLSVYWYQQSLDQGLQFLIQYYNGEERAKGNILERFSAQQFPDLHSELNLSSLELGDSALYFCASSLTGAGELFFGEGSRLTVL.

There are many counts of this clonotype. This chain links TRBV7-2 with TRBJ2-5, with TRBD1 as a possible D gene (6 bases). Trimming pared 4 bases from V and 5 bases from J, leaving 8 bases between. This CDR3 region has 12 residues. Germline CDR1 and CDR2: SGHTA and FQGNSA. The CDR3 region has the DNA TGTGCCAGCAGCTGGACAGTTGAGACCCAGTACTTC. The encoded protein is CASSWTVETQYF.

This clonotype was seen more than once but under ten times. V and J are TRBV12-5 and TRBJ1-3; a possible D gene is TRBD1 (6 bases). CDR1 is LGHNT, CDR2 FRNRAP, per germline. This CDR3 is 15 amino acids long. Trimming pared 4 bases from V and 3 bases from J, leaving 13 bases between. CDR3 sequence reads: CASGSRTEVGNTIYF. In nucleotides, the CDR3 is TGTGCTAGTGGTTCACGGACAGAAGTTGGAAACACCATATATTTT. The variable domain in full, with the rest retrieved from reference TRBV12-5 and TRBJ1-3, is DARVTQTPRHKVTEMGQEVTMRCQPILGHNTVFWYRQTMMQGLELLAYFRNRAPLDDSGMPKDRFSAEMPDATLATLKIQPSEPRDSAVYFCASGSRTEVGNTIYFGEGSWLTVV.

This clonotype was counted ten times or more. The rearrangement uses TRBV5-1 and TRBJ1-4, with TRBD1 matching over 10 bases. Germline CDR1 SGHRS, CDR2 YFSETQ. The CDR3 is 14 residues long. The J segment lost 6 bases and the V segment lost 6 bases, leaving 5 bases of the junction unmatched. For the CDR3, the DNA is TGCGCCAGCACTCCGGGGACAGGGGATGAAAAACTGTTTTTT. It translates to CASTPGTGDEKLFF.

The chain employs TRBV12-3 or TRBV12-4 and TRBJ2-1, with 16 nucleotides matching TRBD2. The CDR3 extends over 15 amino acids. J was trimmed by 9 bases and V by 5 bases; bases with no gene match: 4. CDR3 loop: CASSPGLAGGGEQFF. CDR3 DNA: TGTGCCAGCAGTCCGGGACTAGCGGGGGGGGGTGAGCAGTTCTTC.

Only a few counts were recorded for this clonotype. The V gene is TRBV4-3, the J gene TRBJ2-2, with 9 bases matching TRBD1. V gave up 0 bases and J gave up 5 bases; unmatched junction bases: 7. Germline V lookup: CDR1 LGHNA, CDR2 YSLEER. This CDR3 is 17 amino acids long. In nucleotides, the CDR3 is TGCGCCAGCAGCCAAGATCTTAGGACAGGGGAAACCGGGGAGCTGTTTTTT. Amino acids: CASSQDLRTGETGELFF.

This clonotype was detected ten times or more. This chain links TRBV12-3 or TRBV12-4 with TRBJ1-3; no reliable D call. CDR3 length: 14 amino acids. V lost 7 bases and J 0 bases, leaving 10 bases between the germline ends. CDR3 protein: CASTLRISGNTIYF. CDR3 bases: TGTGCCAGCACCCTAAGAATCTCTGGAAACACCATATATTTT.

This clonotype was recorded a few times. The limits of the CDR3 on the DNA are not certain, so only TCRdb's listed CDR3 is given. V gene TRBV27 combines with J gene TRBJ2-6; TRBD1 was called by the table and not checked on the DNA. Inclusive of both ends, the CDR3 amounts to 15 amino acids. Looked up from germline, CDR1 is MNHEY and CDR2 is SMNVEV (reference sequence). CDR3 protein: CASSLFGRGANVLSF.

The table lists this clonotype with many counts. This rearrangement joins TRBV18 to TRBJ1-1; D is possibly TRBD1 (5 bases). This CDR3 region has 14 residues. V lost 5 bases and J 6 bases, leaving 16 bases between the germline ends. Germline V gives CDR1 KGHSH, CDR2 LQKENI. Here the CDR3 DNA reads TGTGCCAGCTCAAACTCCGATAGGGGTCCTGAAGCTTTCTTT. Protein product: CASSNSDRGPEAFF. The entire variable domain, with the rest obtained from reference TRBV18 and TRBJ1-1, is as follows: NAGVMQNPRHLVRRRGQEARLRCSPMKGHSHVYWYRQLPEEGLKFMVYLQKENIIDESGMPKERFSAEFPKEGPSILRIQQVVRGDSAAYFCASSNSDRGPEAFFGQGTRLTVV.

Many counts were recorded for this clonotype. V is TRBV12-3 or TRBV12-4 and J is TRBJ1-4, with TRBD1 identical over 8 bases. CDR3 size: 12 residues. The J segment lost 8 bases and the V segment lost 5 bases, leaving 1 base of the junction unmatched. The CDR3 protein is CASSRDREKLFF. CDR3 coding DNA: TGTGCCAGCAGTCGGGACAGGGAAAAACTGTTTTTT.

This clonotype was seen repeatedly, ten times or more. This chain connects TRBV7-2 to TRBJ2-7; no clear D. V lost 3 bases and J 1 base, leaving 7 bases between the germline ends. Germline V lookup: CDR1 SGHTA, CDR2 FQGNSA. The CDR3 loop spans 13 amino acids. The CDR3 spells CASSFTSSYEQYV. The DNA of the CDR3 is TGTGCCAGCAGCTTTACCTCATCCTACGAGCAGTACGTC.

This clonotype has a count of ten or more. V gene TRBV7-2 combines with J gene TRBJ1-6; 11 bases fit TRBD1. Germline CDR1 and CDR2: SGHTA and FQGNSA. The V gene end was trimmed by 2 bases and the J gene end by 6 bases; junction bases not matched to a gene: 3. The CDR3 runs to 16 residues. The CDR3 sequence is CASSLNGQGANSPLHF. The DNA for the CDR3 is TGTGCCAGCAGCTTAAATGGACAGGGGGCTAATTCACCCCTCCACTTT.

This clonotype was observed at least ten times. The rearrangement uses TRBV5-1 and TRBJ2-5; 13 nucleotides agree with TRBD2. Germline loops: CDR1 SGHRS, CDR2 YFSETQ. The ends lost 4 bases at V and 7 bases at J; junction bases unmatched: 13. The CDR3 has 17 amino acids. CDR3 region: CASSHGTSGIKTGTQYF. DNA of the CDR3: TGCGCCAGCAGCCACGGGACTAGCGGGATCAAAACAGGGACCCAGTACTTC.

This clonotype was counted at least ten times. The chain couples TRBV5-6 to TRBJ2-1, with TRBD2 matching 7 bases. Germline V gene lookup returns CDR1 SGHDT and CDR2 YYEEEE. V shed 2 bases and J 0 bases; nucleotides not matched to a gene: 8. This CDR3 is 17 amino acids long. In DNA form, the CDR3 reads TGTGCCAGCAGCTTTCCTAGCGGCCAGAGCTCCTACAATGAGCAGTTCTTC. It encodes CASSFPSGQSSYNEQFF. Filled out from reference TRBV5-6 and TRBJ2-1, the complete variable domain reads DAGVTQSPTHLIKTRGQQVTLRCSPKSGHDTVSWYQQALGQGPQFIFQYYEEEERQRGNFPDRFSGHQFPNYSSELNVNALLLGDSALYLCASSFPSGQSSYNEQFFGPGTRLTVL.

Only a few counts were recorded for this clonotype. The V call is TRBV5-1, the J call TRBJ2-2; D is ambiguous. This CDR3 is built from 15 residues. Germline-derived CDR1 and CDR2 are SGHRS and YFSETQ. Trimming took 6 bases from V and 1 from J, leaving 13 bases between them. This chain's CDR3 is CASNVAAENTGELFF. CDR3 nucleotide sequence: TGCGCCAGCAACGTTGCGGCGGAGAACACCGGGGAGCTGTTTTTT. Full variable domain (missing parts from reference TRBV5-1 and TRBJ2-2): KAGVTQTPRYLIKTRGQQVTLSCSPISGHRSVSWYQQTPGQGLQFLFEYFSETQRNKGNFPGRFSGRQFSNSRSEMNVSTLELGDSALYLCASNVAAENTGELFFGEGSRLTVL.

This clonotype was seen many times. The chain couples TRBV24-1 to TRBJ2-5, with 9 positions matching TRBD1. CDR3 length: 14 residues. The trim removed 4 bases at V and 9 bases at J, leaving 8 bases unmatched. CDR1 is KGHDR and CDR2 is SFDVKD in the germline V gene. Here the CDR3 DNA reads TGTGCCACCAGTGACCCAGGGACAGGGAGGGCCCAGTACTTC. This sequence encodes CATSDPGTGRAQYF.

As regards this clonotype: The junction and the germline gene differ at one end; a read error may be behind it. This chain uses TRBV28 with TRBJ2-2; unclear D gene. This CDR3 is 13 amino acids long. CDR1 and CDR2 (germline): MDHEN, SYDVKM. The DNA of the CDR3 is TGTGTCAGCACCGTTTTAAACACCGGGGAGCTGTTTTTT. Protein sequence: CVSTVLNTGELFF.

The rearrangement links TRBV5-1 to TRBJ2-3, with 8 bases aligning to TRBD2. Germline CDR1 and CDR2: SGHRS and YFSETQ. This CDR3 spans 15 amino acids. The junction had 6 bases not matched to a gene; V was cut back by 6 bases and J by 0 bases. CDR3 protein: CASTRGGGSTDTQYF. The DNA of the CDR3 is TGCGCCAGCACGCGTGGCGGGGGGAGCACAGATACGCAGTATTTT. Drawing the rest from reference TRBV5-1 and TRBJ2-3, the complete variable domain is KAGVTQTPRYLIKTRGQQVTLSCSPISGHRSVSWYQQTPGQGLQFLFEYFSETQRNKGNFPGRFSGRQFSNSRSEMNVSTLELGDSALYLCASTRGGGSTDTQYFGPGTRLTVL.